The source of this TCR beta chain is a study of graft-versus-host responses after intestinal transplantation (dated by TCRdb to the early 2020s). As for the study more broadly: Recipients received multivisceral, liver-intestinal, or isolated intestinal transplants. Every recipient was given anti-thymocyte globulin induction, then maintenance tacrolimus and steroids for approximately 3 years. Bulk TCR-beta CDR3 sequencing was used to track graft-versus-host and host-versus-graft alloreactive T cell clones in the graft, circulation and bone marrow after intestinal transplantation. Alloreactive clones were identified by sequencing pre-transplant mixed lymphocyte reaction products and comparing these products with unstimulated pre-transplant donor and recipient T cells. Of the roughly 26 intestinal transplant recipients enrolled in the cohort, one of whom was a retransplant, 3 patients without pretransplant specimens were excluded. Donor T cell macrochimerism was defined as a peak of at least 4% donor T cells among recipient peripheral blood mononuclear cells. Samples from a few later patients were sequenced in-house on an Illumina MiSeq with MiXCR processing rather than by the commercial service. The full study reports these points: In patients with donor T cell macrochimerism, the allografts had high GvH to HvG T cell clonal ratios. GvH clones were found in recipient bone marrow, and some of the GvH clones appeared earlier in ileal mucosa or blood, which is consistent with an intestinal mucosal origin. Conclusions were limited by the relatively low number and heterogeneity of intestinal transplant patients. Peak levels of circulating GvH clones were associated with declines in HvG clones early after transplant.

The method behind the library was the immunoSEQ multiplex PCR assay. High-throughput TCR-beta CDR3 sequencing of genomic DNA from most patients was performed by Adaptive Biotechnologies. On the authors' methods: TCR sequencing data for 18 patients were retrieved from Adaptive's ImmunoSEQ software; three other patients were processed with MiXCR and VDJtools. CDR3 nucleotide sequences shared by donor and recipient were removed because the origin of these sequences could not be assigned. Alloreactive clones required at least 2-fold expansion over unstimulated cells and minimum CFSE-low frequency of 0.002% (template counts) or 0.001% (read counts). A clone was considered mappable if detected in the sequenced pre-transplant spleen, lymph node, or MLR CFSE-low populations of the donor or recipient. The cumulative frequency of alloreactive clones was calculated as a percentage of all sequences, weighted by copy number. The immuneACCESS repertoire file appears here via TCRdb, limited to in-frame rearrangements. These files lack a portion of the clones; in checked studies, under half of the deficit traces to unresolved V genes, and the cause of the others is not known. V, J and clone size were drawn from that table, and D and trimming were deduced from the DNA. This sample holds about 19,000 clones; 75% to 95% were observed only once. The ten top clones hold under 2% of the sample.

CDR1 and CDR2 (SGHRS, YFSETQ) derive from the germline V gene. Between the V and J ends, shortened by 2 bases and 2 bases respectively, the junction contains 13 bases. Including the terminal cysteine and phenylalanine, the CDR3 comprises 15 residues. Only the CDR3 part of the read is kept: 45 bases, read in frame from the first base. Blood samples were collected up to 4 times in the first month after transplant and then at least monthly when available. About this clone: Its antigen is unknown. Base qualities are not at hand, and no much larger clone is one base apart.

The sequences come from PBMCs, collected roughly 390 days after transplant. The rearrangement combines TRBV5-1 with TRBJ2-5, with TRBD2 as a weak D call on 7 bases. This receptor was taken from a human patient who received an intestinal transplant, so some T cells may come from the graft donor. Here is the DNA: TGCGCCAGCAGCTTCGGGGGGCTTGGGCAAGAGACCCAGTACTTC. This codes for CASSFGGLGQETQYF.